This TCR beta chain was recovered during a study of metastatic and nonmetastatic thyroid tumors (dated by TCRdb to about 2020). Some background on the complete study: Repertoires were compared across peripheral blood and tumor or nodule tissue samples from malignant and benign thyroid patients. Overall study outcomes, separate from this receptor: In both blood and tumor samples, malignant tumors were reported to have significantly higher TCR beta diversity than benign nodules.

No treatment had been received by any patient before thyroid surgery. The study retrospectively analysed patient clinical samples collected from the early 2010s to the late 2010s using T-cell receptor beta sequencing. The CDR3 contains 15 residues, cysteine and phenylalanine counted. The only DNA kept is the CDR3, 45 bases in frame from the first base. Trimming takes 1 base off V and 4 bases off J; junction bases not matched to a gene: 4. Libraries were prepared through PCR. Sequencing instrument: Illumina HiSeq 4000. High-throughput sequencing was used to profile the CDR3 region of the TCR beta-chain in every patient. The study's processing was this. Drawing on CDR3 differences between clinicopathological groups, the researchers built a classifier meant to tell apart patients with distant-metastatic papillary thyroid cancer. The Shannon index was used to measure repertoire diversity, and the Morisita-Horn index was used to measure how similar tumor and blood repertoires were. TCRdb handled the public reads itself, with Q25 trimming in fastp and clone calling in MiXCR, and kept productive beta chains. The authors' filters were not applied to this entry. The sample contains thousands of clones, 30% to 35% of them found a single time. The ten largest clones add up to roughly 14% of the sample.

Of note for this clone: The antigen this receptor binds is unknown. No much larger clone exists at a distance of one base, and base qualities are not known.

The receptor comes from a female donor with papillary thyroid cancer or a benign thyroid nodule (not recorded which). Some clones in this sample may be carry-over from other donors' samples. In this chain, TRBV12-3 or TRBV12-4 is recombined with TRBJ2-7; the junction holds 10 bases that match TRBD2. The source material was adjacent normal tissue. The CDR3: CASSLGSGRAYEQYF. The sequenced DNA: TGTGCCAGCAGTTTAGGAAGCGGGAGGGCGTACGAGCAGTACTTC.